Each of the 4 T cell receptor beta chains below was sequenced from the same sample in a study of naive and memory T cell subsets. The beta constant-region primer was an equimolar mix of two oligonucleotides covering TRBC1 and TRBC2. The ligated cDNA underwent four PCR rounds using SP2 and nested alpha and beta constant-region primers. MiXCR, applied by TCRdb to the UMI-ligation and nested PCR reads, yields one record per CDR3 protein. The table has some 110,000 distinct CDR3 sequences, 30% to 45% seen once. Sequenced sample: central memory CD4+ T cells from blood. The source is a human donor in good health.

Only a few counts were recorded for this clonotype. This chain uses TRBV27 with TRBJ2-1; D not certain. This CDR3 is built from 17 residues. V shed 5 bases and J shed 0 bases, with 17 bases lying between them. Germline CDR1 MNHEY, CDR2 SMNVEV (reference sequence). The CDR3 nucleotides are TGTGCCAGCAGTAGAACAGCGTCTCTGAGCTCCTACAATGAGCAGTTCTTC. Its translation: CASSRTASLSSYNEQFF.

This clonotype was counted only a few times. The J gene is TRBJ1-3, the V gene TRBV20-1; tentatively, D is TRBD1 (5 bases). The V gene's germline CDR1 is DFQATT and CDR2 SNEGSKA (reference sequence). The V gene lost 7 bases and the J gene lost 2 bases, with 12 bases spanning the gap. The CDR3 length is 13 residues. CDR3 residues: CSGREITGNTIYF. Written as DNA, the CDR3 is TGCAGTGGCAGGGAAATAACTGGAAACACCATATATTTT.

V gene TRBV27 combines with J gene TRBJ2-6, with 7 bases fitting TRBD1. CDR1 is MNHEY, CDR2 SMNVEV, per germline (reference sequence). This CDR3 contains 15 residues. The junction had 6 bases not matched to a gene; V was cut back by 8 bases and J by 2 bases. This CDR3 is CASQDRAAGANVLTF. The DNA for the CDR3 is TGTGCCAGCCAAGACAGGGCGGCTGGGGCCAACGTCCTGACTTTC.

V is TRBV7-3 and J is TRBJ2-5; tentatively, D is TRBD2 (6 bases). This CDR3 comprises 12 residues. V shed 3 bases and J shed 13 bases, with 15 bases lying between them. From germline, CDR1 is SGHTA and CDR2 FQGTGA. The DNA for the CDR3 is TGTGCCAGCAGCTTTGTCGCGGGAAAGCTGTACTTC. This gives the protein CASSFVAGKLYF.